This T cell receptor (beta chain) was sequenced for a study of T cells in Graves' hyperthyroidism and ophthalmopathy. Germline loops: CDR1 DFQATT, CDR2 SNEGSKA (reference sequence). V lost 5 bases to trimming and J lost 0 bases; unmatched junction nucleotides: 6. The CDR3 sequence is 16 residues long. TCR beta CDR3 region amplification was performed from RNA transcripts. TCR CDR3 underwent first-round RT-PCR with the HTBI primer set. TCRdb reprocessed the multiplex PCR reads with MiXCR, giving one entry per CDR3 protein. Of under 350,000 distinct CDR3 sequences in the sample, more than 15% were seen once.

Sequencing used blood. This chain connects TRBV20-1 to TRBJ2-3, with 12 positions matching TRBD2. This clonotype was sampled from a woman aged 60-75 years with Graves' ophthalmopathy. The CDR3 region is CSARGGLAGSTDTQYF. The CDR3 DNA reads as TGCAGTGCTCGGGGTGGACTAGCGGGAAGCACAGATACGCAGTATTTT.